This T cell receptor beta chain was identified during a study of blood T cell repertoires in COVID-19. Looking at the study overall: Acute and convalescent COVID-19 samples came from the United States, Italy and Spain.

The table came from immunoSEQ multiplex PCR; TCRdb's copy has only in-frame clones and leaves some out. Of about 300,000 clones in the sample, 85% to 90% were seen once. Germline V gene lookup returns CDR1 SQVTM and CDR2 ANQGSEA. Trimming at V came to 6 bases and at J to 1 base, leaving 8 bases not matched to a gene. This CDR3 contains 15 residues. The TCR comes from a woman in her twenties or thirties with COVID-19, enrolled during active disease. This chain connects TRBV29-1 to TRBJ1-1, with TRBD1 matching 10 bases. The source material was peripheral blood. The chain's CDR3 is CSVGQGIPRNTEAFF. The DNA for the CDR3 is TGCAGCGTGGGACAGGGGATCCCCCGGAACACTGAAGCTTTCTTT.